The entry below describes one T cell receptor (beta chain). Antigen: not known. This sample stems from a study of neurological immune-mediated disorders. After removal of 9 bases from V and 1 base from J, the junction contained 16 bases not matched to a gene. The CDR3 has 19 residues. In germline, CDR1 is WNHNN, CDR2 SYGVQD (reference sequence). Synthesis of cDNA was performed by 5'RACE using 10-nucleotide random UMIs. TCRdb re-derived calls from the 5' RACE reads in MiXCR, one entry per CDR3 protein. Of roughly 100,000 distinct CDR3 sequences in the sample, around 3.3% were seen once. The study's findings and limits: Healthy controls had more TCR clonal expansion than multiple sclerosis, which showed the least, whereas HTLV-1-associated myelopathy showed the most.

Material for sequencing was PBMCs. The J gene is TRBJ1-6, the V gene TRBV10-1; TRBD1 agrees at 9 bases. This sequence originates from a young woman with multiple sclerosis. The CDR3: CARPQIQGAPRSYNSPLHF. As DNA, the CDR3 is TGCGCCAGACCACAAATACAGGGGGCCCCTAGGTCCTATAATTCACCCCTCCACTTT.